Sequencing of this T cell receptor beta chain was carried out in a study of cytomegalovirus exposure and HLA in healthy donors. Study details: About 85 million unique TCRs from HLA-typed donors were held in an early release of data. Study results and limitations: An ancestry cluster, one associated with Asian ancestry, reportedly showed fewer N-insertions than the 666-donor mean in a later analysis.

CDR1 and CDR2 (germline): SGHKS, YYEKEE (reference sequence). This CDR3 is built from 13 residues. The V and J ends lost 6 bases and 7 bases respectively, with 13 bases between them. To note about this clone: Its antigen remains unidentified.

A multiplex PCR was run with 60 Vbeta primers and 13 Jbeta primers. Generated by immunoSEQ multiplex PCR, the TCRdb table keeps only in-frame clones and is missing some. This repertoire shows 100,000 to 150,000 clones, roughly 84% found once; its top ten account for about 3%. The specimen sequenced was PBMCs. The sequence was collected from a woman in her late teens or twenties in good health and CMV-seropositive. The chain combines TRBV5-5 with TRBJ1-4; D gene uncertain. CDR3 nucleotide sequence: TGTGCCAGCACGCTCACGGGGAGTGAAAAACTGTTTTTT. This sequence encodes CASTLTGSEKLFF.